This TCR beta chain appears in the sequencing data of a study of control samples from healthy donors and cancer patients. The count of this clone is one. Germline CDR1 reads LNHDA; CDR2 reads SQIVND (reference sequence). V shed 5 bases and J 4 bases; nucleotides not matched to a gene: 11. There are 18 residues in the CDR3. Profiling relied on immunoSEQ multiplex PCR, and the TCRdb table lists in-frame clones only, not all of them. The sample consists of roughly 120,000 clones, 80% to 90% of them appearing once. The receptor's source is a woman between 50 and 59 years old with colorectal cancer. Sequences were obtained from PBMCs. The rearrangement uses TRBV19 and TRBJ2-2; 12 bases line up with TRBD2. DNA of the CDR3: TGTGCCAGTAGTGATAAGGCTAGCGGGAGGGATGTCACCGGGGAGCTGTTTTTT. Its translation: CASSDKASGRDVTGELFF.